The source of this TCR beta chain is a study of cytomegalovirus exposure and HLA in healthy donors (dated by TCRdb to about 2017). At the level of the whole study: An earlier analysis of fewer than 750 of the donors reported approximately 260 Gb of sequence data and 95 million to 130 million unique TCR beta sequences obtained from 150 million to 200 million T cells. An early release that covered approximately 600 HLA-typed donors contained approximately 320 gigabases of sequencing data and tens of millions of unique TCR sequences. To study patterns of TCR occurrence, a later analysis re-analyzed previously published TCR beta repertoires from 550 to 800 donors and added high-resolution HLA genotyping. Across around 400 genotyped donors of the cohort, an average of about 200,000 unique TCR beta nucleotide sequences per donor were sequenced, and about a sixth of those sequences were non-productive. The study aimed to test whether signatures of past pathogen exposure could be identified by cataloging public T cell receptors. A handful of DR-DQ haplotypes were handled as single units for association and clustering because linkage in the cohort was strong. To predict cytomegalovirus infection status, the study brought together high-throughput TCR immunosequencing, statistical association of individual TCRs with disease status, and machine learning. Rather than using new phenotypic data, the later analysis identified candidate immune exposures from TCR beta sequences and from how often those sequences occurred across donors. In a later genetic analysis, genome-wide SNP genotypes for about 55% of the roughly 700 donors were used, and that subset was treated as a discovery cohort. Along with the roughly 670-subject first cohort, a separate validation cohort of about 110 different subjects was used. To decide whether each TCR beta V gene segment behaved as functional or pseudogenic, an earlier analysis of 587 of the donors relied on high-throughput TCR beta sequencing. Both class I and class II loci were covered by HLA typing, at four-digit resolution. The number of donors typed differed by locus, with 629-630 for A, B, C, DRB1 and DQB1, roughly 520 for DQA1, nearly 610 for DPA1, and approximately 470 for DPB1. All discovery cohort repertoires had been generated on a single sequencing platform. Of the 398 genotyped donors, around 81% fell in the genetic ancestry cluster associated with self-reported Caucasian donors. Donor age, sex, ethnicity and CMV serostatus were compiled alongside the repertoire data. The T cell repertoires of around 670 subjects were profiled by immunosequencing and related to cytomegalovirus serostatus. Study-wide findings and limitations: CMV serostatus was the only immune exposure information available for the cohort. A further reported finding was that TCR beta sequences accurately predicted the HLA-A and HLA-B alleles for most subjects in the first cohort. A later analysis associated some 17,000 TCR beta sequences with specific HLA alleles at a false discovery rate of 0.05. Assigning TCR associations to individual alleles was difficult when HLA alleles, especially DR and DQ, strongly co-occurred. In a later analysis, HLA-associated TCR beta chains were found to be more clonally expanded and to have lower generation probabilities than equally common non-associated chains. In a later analysis, the rate of TCR association differed among HLA loci, with DRB1 alleles having the most associated TCRs and HLA-C alleles having the fewest. Correlated functional status among segregating V segments might reflect linkage disequilibrium, but an unknown experimental factor could not be ruled out. In a later genetic analysis, a missense DCLRE1C variant was associated with V-gene and J-gene trimming of TCR beta chains, and the association was replicated in an independent cohort. The classifier was reported to diagnose cytomegalovirus status with high specificity and sensitivity in both the original and validation cohorts. According to a later genetic analysis, donors in an Asian-associated ancestry cluster had fewer N-insertions in productive TCRs than the approximately 710-donor mean. While some public TCRs were present in many individuals, most TCR sequences turned up only very rarely across donors. Only TCR beta chains were sequenced in this cohort, and the absence of alpha or paired-chain data limited detectable features. A later analysis reported that several top co-occurrence clusters appeared linked to parvovirus B19, influenza, CMV and Epstein-Barr virus. The 87-base-pair reads could not distinguish some IMGT-functional V segments, including TRBV6-2 and TRBV6-3, so those segments were excluded. The earlier analysis of about 600 of the donors excluded some 15 rarely observed V segments, including chromosome 9 orphons, because counts were too low. The authors suggested that the approach could potentially be generalized to other disease states and immunological phenotypes. HLA typing was unavailable for some donors at each locus, so association tests used only the typed subset. In an earlier analysis of 500 to 650 of the donors, most TCR beta V segments appeared in productive rearrangements about 90% or about 30% of the time, broadly matching IMGT annotations. Sequencing depth was assumed to be roughly uniform across donors in the presence/absence analyses, though that assumption may not hold. In a later analysis, most CMV-associated TCR beta chains were found to appear HLA-restricted, with HLA associations seemingly driven largely by CMV exposure. A total of 164 TCR beta chains were listed by the study as associated with cytomegalovirus. In vitro tests confirmed that three of the cytomegalovirus-associated TCR beta chains recognize cytomegalovirus antigens. The sequencing pipeline was judged likely to have produced a cluster of highly shared sequence variants as a technical artifact.

The method behind the library was the immunoSEQ multiplex PCR assay. A mixture of 60 forward primers for TCR Vbeta segments and 13 reverse primers for TCR Jbeta segments was used in the multiplex PCR. A multiplex PCR assay on genomic DNA amplified the CDR3 region of rearranged TCR beta genes. The Illumina HiSeq System was used to sequence the amplified TCR beta libraries as 87-base-pair reads. The authors processed their data as follows. In a later analysis, 77 million or so unique TCR beta chains were counted across the 500 to 850 repertoires, and approximately 11 million of these chains were shared by at least two donors. Raw reads were error-corrected and collapsed into unique sequences by a nearest-neighbor algorithm in which closely related sequences were merged to remove PCR and sequencing errors. To assign V, D and J gene segments, CDR3 sequences were aligned to IMGT reference sequences. For a sequence to be retained, a match of at least six nucleotides was required to both a V gene segment and a J gene segment. Rearrangements were classified as productive when the CDR3 lacked stop codons and remained in frame with V and J, and all other rearrangements were classified as non-productive. CDR3 was defined by IMGT convention, running from the second conserved V-encoded cysteine to the conserved J-encoded phenylalanine. The earlier analysis of 587 of the donors excluded any sequence lacking an unambiguous match to a single V gene segment. An earlier analysis of around 600 of the donors classified V segments as functional when productive rearrangements were above 56.7% and as segregating when the standard deviation between donors was above 5%. To diagnose cytomegalovirus status from the catalog of TCR beta chain sequences, a statistical classification framework was built. In a later analysis, V and J genes were assigned by comparing TCR nucleotide sequences against IMGT/GENE-DB human TR gene sequences. Using the TCRdist pipeline, a later analysis assigned CDR3 sequences along with most-parsimonious VDJ recombination scenarios. In a later analysis, each TCR beta chain was defined by its CDR3 amino acid sequence together with its V-gene family, and reads lacking a unique V-gene family were excluded. As a way to deal with suspected cross-contamination and a sequencing artifact, a later analysis dropped approximately 590 nucleotide sequences that were highly shared and had low generation probability. For each public chain, a later analysis derived a clonal expansion index from normalized ranks of inferred template counts within each repertoire. Generation probabilities in a later analysis came from a VDJ recombination model fitted to out-of-frame rearrangements, and those results were checked against IGoR. A later analysis scored TCR-TCR, TCR-HLA and TCR-CMV co-occurrence with hypergeometric tests, applying a repertoire-size bias correction to TCR pairs. In a later analysis, false discovery rates were estimated by permuting HLA or CMV assignments 20 times. In a later analysis, co-occurring TCRs were grouped with DBSCAN, and TCRdist sequence similarity was added when clustering was performed within HLA-allele-positive subsets. Repertoires with fewer than 30,000 or more than 120,000 public chains, plus five repertoires with anomalous nucleotide sharing, were excluded from co-occurrence clustering. The source is immuneACCESS, and TCRdb retained only in-frame sequences with V and J called. Part of the clones is not carried over; for the studies checked, unresolved V genes explain less than half of this, and the remainder is unexplained. D and trimming were read from the DNA, whereas the V and J calls and clone size are those reported in that table. The sample table holds around 100,000 clones, of which 76% were seen once. 10% of the sample is held by the ten biggest clonotypes.

The CDR3 has 16 amino acids, counting the end cysteine and phenylalanine. The CDR3 DNA has 48 bases and is translated from base 1. Comment on this clone: Its binding antigen is unknown. Base-call qualities are not available, and no considerably larger clone is one nucleotide away.

The cohort consisted of 650 to 850 healthy bone marrow donors. At the time of sampling, every cohort member was nominally healthy, though immune exposures that went unrecorded were likely present. The donor was CMV seropositive and belonged to the group of 250 to 350 seropositive cohort members. Every donor gave a peripheral blood sample, and the peripheral blood mononuclear cells from that sample were used for TCR beta sequencing. The Qiagen DNeasy Blood Extraction Kit was used to extract genomic DNA from the blood cell samples. The chain was built from TRBV12-1 and TRBJ1-4; the table gives TRBD1 as D, unverified against the DNA. TRBV12-1 is shown as a pseudogene. The sequence was collected from a woman aged 18 to 35 in good health and CMV-seropositive. Sequencing was done on a sample of PBMCs. The CDR3 protein: CASSFQQGRPNEKLFF. The sequence in DNA is TGTGCCAGCAGCTTTCAACAGGGGAGGCCAAATGAAAAACTGTTTTTT.